The 8 T cell receptor beta chains below all came from one sample that was sequenced in a study of neurological immune-mediated disorders. TCRdb re-analysed the 5' RACE reads in MiXCR, keeping a single row per CDR3 protein. The sample contains tens of thousands of distinct CDR3 sequences, less than 3.5% of which appear only once. Documented time point: longitudinal time-point 1 (baseline). The sequenced material came from PBMCs. These receptors were obtained from a woman aged 60-75 years with multiple sclerosis.

This clonotype was detected many times. The chain is built from TRBV20-1 and TRBJ1-5; D uncertain. The ends were cut back, 1 base at V and 8 bases at J, with 12 bases in the middle. CDR1 is DFQATT and CDR2 is SNEGSKA in the germline V gene (reference sequence). The CDR3 contains 13 residues. In nucleotides, the CDR3 is TGCAGTGCTAGAGCCCCCGGAAGGGAGCCCCAGCATTTT. It translates to CSARAPGREPQHF.

This clonotype was observed at least ten times. The chain couples TRBV7-7 to TRBJ2-7; 11 bases are a match to TRBD1. CDR1 and CDR2 from the germline V gene are SSHAT and FNYEAQ (reference sequence). Unmatched junction bases numbered 5, after V lost 5 bases and J lost 2 bases. This CDR3 contains 15 residues. The CDR3 reads CASSAGQGATYEQYF. CDR3 nucleotide sequence: TGTGCCAGCAGCGCCGGACAGGGGGCCACCTACGAGCAGTACTTC.

This clonotype was seen ten or more times. The V call is TRBV6-1, the J call TRBJ2-7; 8 bases fit TRBD1. Germline V CDR1 and CDR2: MNHNS, SASEGT. The CDR3 contains 12 residues. V lost 10 bases and J lost 1; bases outside the gene matches: 3. Here the CDR3 reads CAIRTGSYEQYF. Here the CDR3 DNA reads TGTGCCATCAGGACAGGGTCCTACGAGCAGTACTTC.

This clonotype was seen repeatedly, ten times or more. The gene calls are TRBV20-1 and TRBJ2-3; the match to TRBD2 covers 9 bases. CDR1 and CDR2 from the germline V gene are DFQATT and SNEGSKA (reference sequence). This CDR3 spans 15 amino acids. V lost 3 bases, J lost 2 bases, and 6 bases stayed unmatched. The CDR3 loop is CSASGAGGTTDTQYF. For the CDR3, the DNA is TGCAGTGCTAGTGGAGCGGGGGGTACCACAGATACGCAGTATTTT.

V usage is TRBV19 and J usage is TRBJ1-1; D is unresolved. Germline assignment: CDR1 LNHDA and CDR2 SQIVND (reference sequence). This CDR3 region has 13 residues. The V and J ends lost 2 bases and 0 bases respectively, with 4 bases between them. The chain's CDR3 is CASSIPLNTEAFF. Written as DNA, the CDR3 is TGTGCCAGTAGTATACCGCTGAACACTGAAGCTTTCTTT.

This clonotype ranks as medium-sized. V and J are TRBV5-1 and TRBJ1-1; D perhaps matches TRBD1 (6 bases). CDR3 length: 15 amino acids. Germline V gene data show CDR1 as SGHRS and CDR2 as YFSETQ. Trimming removed 3 bases at V and 0 bases at J, with 12 bases between. CDR3 region: CASSSRQELNTEAFF. CDR3 DNA sequence: TGCGCCAGCAGCTCACGACAGGAACTGAACACTGAAGCTTTCTTT.

This clonotype has at least ten counts. This chain connects TRBV15 to TRBJ1-1; no clear D gene. V lost 1 base and J 5 bases, leaving 8 bases between the germline ends. Per the germline V gene, CDR1 is LNHNV and CDR2 is YYDKDF (reference sequence). The CDR3 is 13 amino acids. CDR3 nucleotides: TGTGCCACCAGCAGAGTTACCCGGACTGAAGCTTTCTTT. This gives the protein CATSRVTRTEAFF.

This clonotype was counted at least ten times. The chain joins TRBV20-1 to TRBJ1-1; TRBD1 agrees at 7 bases. CDR1 and CDR2 from the germline V gene are DFQATT and SNEGSKA (reference sequence). The V segment lost 1 base and the J segment 10 bases; nucleotides outside the gene matches: 6. The CDR3 totals 12 residues. In DNA form, the CDR3 reads TGCAGTGCTAGAGTCGAGGGGGCCCCAGCTTTCTTT. Its protein is CSARVEGAPAFF.